One and the same sample provided the 5 T cell receptor beta chains below, sequenced in a study of T cells in Graves' hyperthyroidism and ophthalmopathy. Researchers took RNA transcripts and amplified the TCR beta CDR3 regions from them. The TCR CDR3 was amplified in a first-round RT-PCR using the HTBI primer set. TCRdb reanalysed the multiplex PCR reads using MiXCR and keeps one entry per CDR3 protein. The repertoire consists of over 700,000 distinct CDR3 sequences, with 38% occurring once and the leading ten covering 7% to 10%. Sequenced material: blood. All receptors come from a young man with Graves' hyperthyroidism.

The V gene is TRBV5-1, the J gene TRBJ1-1; weak D call: TRBD1 (5 bases). Germline V CDR1 and CDR2: SGHRS, YFSETQ. The V end was cut by 3 bases, the J end by 4 bases, with 10 bases between. CDR3 length equals 13 residues. The CDR3 loop reads CASSWGVGTEAFF. As DNA, the CDR3 is TGCGCCAGCAGCTGGGGGGTAGGCACTGAAGCTTTCTTT.

This clonotype was counted ten times or more. The genes are TRBV7-2 and TRBJ1-1; D remains ambiguous. The V gene lost 4 bases and the J gene lost 7 bases, with 7 bases spanning the gap. The germline V gene has CDR1 SGHTA and CDR2 FQGNSA. The CDR3 loop spans 11 amino acids. CDR3 nucleotide sequence: TGTGCCAGCAGCTCGTTAGATGAAGCTTTCTTT. Protein product: CASSSLDEAFF.

Only a few counts were recorded for this clonotype. V is TRBV7-2 and J is TRBJ2-7; TRBD1 matches at 9 bases. V gave up 3 bases and J gave up 5 bases; unmatched junction bases: 8. The germline CDR1 and CDR2 sequences are SGHTA and FQGNSA. CDR3 size: 15 residues. The CDR3 protein is CASSFTGQGLDEQYF. In nucleotides, the CDR3 is TGTGCCAGCAGCTTCACGGGACAGGGTTTAGACGAGCAGTACTTC.

With regard to this clonotype: A much larger clone lies one base from this, so it may be a read error. The chain carries TRBV29-1 and TRBJ2-2; 8 bases agree with TRBD1. This CDR3 comprises 14 residues. V gave up 6 bases and J gave up 7 bases; unmatched junction bases: 10. Germline CDR1 reads SQVTM; CDR2 reads ANQGSEA. The chain's CDR3 is CSVPGRGPDGELFF. The CDR3 DNA sequence: TGCAGCGTACCTGGCAGGGGGCCTGACGGGGAGCTGTTTTTT.

The rearrangement links TRBV20-1 to TRBJ1-3; no definite D call. Deletions cut 6 bases from V and 4 bases from J, with 13 bases between. The CDR3 contains 13 residues. From germline, CDR1 is DFQATT and CDR2 SNEGSKA (reference sequence). CDR3 nucleotides: TGCAGTGCGGGAGACATACGCGGAAACACCATATATTTT. As protein: CSAGDIRGNTIYF.